The next 10 T cell receptor beta chains were all read from a single sample in a study of shared clonotypes between healthy human individuals. TCRdb keeps only in-frame clones here, not all; method: immunoSEQ multiplex PCR. This table holds 95,000 to 120,000 clones, around 66% found once. The sequencing sample was made of memory CD8+ T cells sorted from blood. Noted subset: CD45RO+ cells pooled with CCR7-negative TemRA cells. The receptor set was obtained from a woman in her 30s in good health.

The chain has TRBV9 and TRBJ1-2, with 8 bases aligning to TRBD1. CDR1 SGDLS and CDR2 YYNGEE come from the germline V gene. This CDR3 spans 14 amino acids. Unmatched junction bases numbered 4, after V lost 2 bases and J lost 4 bases. The CDR3 coding sequence is TGTGCCAGCAGCGTCGGACAGGGAGGCTATGGCTACACCTTC. Translated, it gives CASSVGQGGYGYTF.

The V gene is TRBV27, the J gene TRBJ2-7, with D perhaps TRBD1 (5 bases). The CDR3 is 13 amino acids. The germline gives CDR1 MNHEY, CDR2 SMNVEV (reference sequence). Trimming stripped 6 bases from V and 4 bases from J, with 13 bases between. CDR3: CASRPTEGYEQYF. The CDR3 nucleotides read TGTGCCAGCAGACCGACAGAAGGGTACGAGCAGTACTTC.

The rearrangement uses TRBV7-9 and TRBJ1-1; D is possibly TRBD1 (5 bases). Between the trimmed V and J ends, which lost 4 bases and 5 bases, there was a span of 11 bases. CDR3 length equals 13 residues. Germline assignment: CDR1 SEHNR and CDR2 FQNEAQ (reference sequence). CDR3 loop: CASSWPGATEAFF. CDR3 DNA: TGTGCCAGCAGCTGGCCTGGGGCGACTGAAGCTTTCTTT.

V and J are TRBV6-4 and TRBJ2-5, with a possible D match to TRBD2 (6 bases). The germline V gene encodes CDR1 MRHNA and CDR2 SNTAGT. This CDR3 comprises 13 residues. With 6 bases removed from V and 4 bases from J, the gap between germline ends came to 12 bases. The CDR3 is CASSARESETQYF. The CDR3, as DNA: TGTGCCAGCAGCGCTCGGGAGTCAGAGACCCAGTACTTC.

In its sample, this clone was seen a few times. The CDR3 sequence is CASSPRGGGTGELFF. For the CDR3, the DNA is TGTGCCAGCAGCCCGAGGGGGGGCGGCACCGGGGAGCTGTTTTTT. The chain carries TRBV6-4 and TRBJ2-2; TRBD2 is a possible D gene (7 bases). This CDR3 region has 15 residues. The V gene lost 6 bases and the J gene lost 4 bases, with 15 bases spanning the gap. Germline V lookup: CDR1 MRHNA, CDR2 SNTAGT.

The CDR3 sequence is CASSKRAEAFF. Here the CDR3 DNA reads TGTGCCAGCAGTAAGCGCGCTGAAGCTTTCTTT. J is TRBJ1-1 and V is TRBV28; no definite D call. CDR3 size: 11 residues. V was cut by 5 bases and J by 6 bases, with 7 bases left in between. CDR1 is MDHEN and CDR2 is SYDVKM in the germline V gene.

Concerning this clone itself: The sample carries other DNA sequences with the same CDR3. The chain uses TRBV5-6 and TRBJ2-7; D call uncertain. CDR1 and CDR2 (germline): SGHDT, YYEEEE. The CDR3 spans 13 residues. V dropped 2 bases and J dropped 3 bases, with 9 bases sitting between them. The CDR3 loop is CASSFLSGYEQYF. The CDR3 region has the DNA TGTGCCAGCAGCTTCCTTTCAGGCTACGAGCAGTACTTC.

A single count supports this clone. The gene calls are TRBV29-1 and TRBJ2-5, with D hard to call. The DNA matches TRBJ2-7 better at its end, which makes the J call doubtful. Looked up from germline, CDR1 is SQVTM and CDR2 is ANQGSEA. The CDR3 loop spans 13 amino acids. The DNA for the CDR3 is TGCAGCGTTGAAGACAGACTGGCGGCCGAGCAGTACTTC. Amino acid sequence: CSVEDRLAAEQYF.

This chain joins TRBV28 and TRBJ2-4, with D perhaps matching TRBD2 (6 bases). Germline CDR1 MDHEN, CDR2 SYDVKM. Trimming stripped 6 bases from V and 0 bases from J, with 12 bases between. The CDR3 sequence is 15 residues long. CDR3 in amino acids: CASSPEGLAKNIQYF. The CDR3 DNA sequence: TGTGCCAGCAGCCCCGAGGGACTAGCCAAAAACATTCAGTACTTC.

The V gene is TRBV25-1, the J gene TRBJ2-3; 10 positions match TRBD1. This CDR3 is built from 16 residues. The germline CDR1 and CDR2 sequences are MGHDK and SYGVNS. Trimming took 1 base from V and 3 from J; bases not matched to a gene: 4. Here the CDR3 DNA reads TGTGCCAGCAGTGAATTTCAGGGACAGGGGACAGATACGCAGTATTTT. This encodes CASSEFQGQGTDTQYF.